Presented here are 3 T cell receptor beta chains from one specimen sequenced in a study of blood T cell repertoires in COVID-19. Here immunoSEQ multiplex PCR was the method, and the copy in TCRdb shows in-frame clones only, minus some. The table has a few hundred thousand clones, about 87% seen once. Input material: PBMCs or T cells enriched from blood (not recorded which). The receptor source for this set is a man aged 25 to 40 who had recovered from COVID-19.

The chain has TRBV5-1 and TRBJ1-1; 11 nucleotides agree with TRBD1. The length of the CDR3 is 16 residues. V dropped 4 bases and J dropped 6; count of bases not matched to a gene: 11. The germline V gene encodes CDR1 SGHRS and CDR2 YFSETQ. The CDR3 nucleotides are TGCGCCAGCAGCCCTGGACAGGGGGCCTTAATTGCTGAAGCTTTCTTT. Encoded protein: CASSPGQGALIAEAFF.

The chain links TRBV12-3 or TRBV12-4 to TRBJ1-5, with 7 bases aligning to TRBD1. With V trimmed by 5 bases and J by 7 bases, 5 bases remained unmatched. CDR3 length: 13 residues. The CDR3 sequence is CASSADRVQPQHF. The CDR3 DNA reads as TGTGCCAGCAGTGCTGACAGGGTACAGCCCCAGCATTTT.

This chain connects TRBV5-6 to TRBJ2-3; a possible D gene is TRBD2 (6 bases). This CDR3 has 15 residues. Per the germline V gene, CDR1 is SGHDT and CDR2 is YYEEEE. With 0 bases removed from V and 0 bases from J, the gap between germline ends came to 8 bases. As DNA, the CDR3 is TGTGCCAGCAGCTTGGTCGGGGGTAGCACAGATACGCAGTATTTT. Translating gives CASSLVGGSTDTQYF.